Sequencing of this TCR beta chain was carried out in a study of beta chain features in type 1 diabetes (dated by TCRdb to 2017 to 2018). Looking at the study overall: Patients and healthy donors did not differ in mean age, gender distribution, total cell number or subset yield. A total of just under 110,000,000 sorted cells were examined across all samples, and RNA yield correlated strongly with the number of cells per subset. In the study, recently diagnosed type 1 diabetes patients and matched healthy donors were compared on the TCRB repertoires of their sorted circulating CD4+ T cell subsets. Naive and central memory subsets were obtained from all 28 donors, but regulatory and stem cell-like memory subsets were isolated from only 8 patients and roughly eight healthy donors.

Broader findings and caveats from the paper: Type 1 diabetes patients showed a moderate but significant shortening of TCRB CDR3 length in all four CD4+ subsets. PCR might favor shorter templates, but patient and control samples were amplified and corrected together, so any skew would affect both groups equally. The naive, central memory and regulatory TCRB repertoires appeared to resemble one another more closely among patients than among healthy donors. Sequencing cDNA rather than genomic DNA could over-represent highly expressing activated cells, although activation and CD3 levels did not differ between groups. Because the HLA sub-analyses included only small numbers of individuals, any influence of HLA type on TCRB rearrangement was left unresolved. Fewer insertions and more nucleotide deletions at VDJ recombination sites were observed in patients with type 1 diabetes, implying thymic rearrangement abnormalities.

All of the isolated RNA was reverse transcribed with the High Capacity cDNA Reverse Transcription Kit, so expressed TCRB transcripts were sequenced. Deep immunoSEQ sequencing was applied to naive, central memory and regulatory T cell samples, giving an average of around 3.8 million total reads per sample. Sorted cells were lysed in RLT buffer, and RNA was extracted using DNase-treated RNeasy Micro or Mini kits according to cell number. To prevent cross-contamination, every cell subset was processed on its own, while patient and healthy donor samples were processed together. TCRB sequences were amplified from cDNA with the immunoSEQ multiplex PCR, producing 87-bp fragments spanning the CDR3 region. The amplicons were sequenced using the Illumina HiSeq platform. The authors' pipeline ran thus. PCR bias was computationally corrected using synthetic template baselines, reads within Hamming distance 2 were collapsed, and singletons that could not be merged were discarded. Reads were aligned against IMGT so that V, D and J genes, CDR3 length and insertions or deletions at six rearrangement sites could be assigned. Within each subset, clonotype counts were normalized to sorted cell number, after which true diversity and Gini coefficients were computed with the tcR R package. The overlap coefficient, calculated on TCRB nucleotide sequences, was used to quantify repertoire sharing. Out-of-frame TCRB sequences from naive cells were analyzed as a proxy for the pre-selection repertoire. The table was pulled from immuneACCESS by TCRdb, which kept in-frame rearrangements only. Such tables lose some clones; where checked, under half of the loss comes from unresolved V genes, and the rest has no known cause. V, J and clone size were drawn from that table, and D and trimming were deduced from the DNA. Within this sample are about 400,000 clones, with roughly an eighth of them counted one time only. Of the sample, less than 0.02% is held by the ten largest clones.

About this clone: What antigen it recognizes has not been identified. There are no base qualities to consult, and no much larger clone falls within one base.

Each donor gave one peripheral blood draw, averaging about 100 mL, which was collected into heparinised tubes. Naive, central memory, regulatory and stem cell-like memory CD4+ T cells were sorted on a BD FACSAria II using a panel including CD45RO, CCR7, CD25, CD127, CD95 and CD27. Every sorted population had a purity above 95%. Right away, PBMCs were isolated by Lymphoprep density gradient centrifugation and were stained directly, with no culture step. So that batch effects would be minimized, each experiment stained and sorted samples in pairs, pairing one healthy donor with one patient. The sequence derives from a man between 18 and 35 years old in good health. Source material: naive CD4+ T cells from blood. This specimen's cell subset or site label, per the study, means: true naive CD4+ T cells.

The bases are TGTGCCAGCAGGGCAGGTTCCGTGAACACTGAAGCTTTCTTT. It specifies CASRAGSVNTEAFF. The rearranged segments are TRBV2 and TRBJ1-1, with no confident D gene call. As encoded in the germline V gene, CDR1 is SNHLY while CDR2 is FYNNEI. V is clipped by 6 bases and J by 0 bases, and the sequence between their germline boundaries is 11 bases long. The CDR3 measures 14 amino acids from cysteine to phenylalanine. Here the CDR3 DNA is all that survives: 42 bases in frame from base 1.